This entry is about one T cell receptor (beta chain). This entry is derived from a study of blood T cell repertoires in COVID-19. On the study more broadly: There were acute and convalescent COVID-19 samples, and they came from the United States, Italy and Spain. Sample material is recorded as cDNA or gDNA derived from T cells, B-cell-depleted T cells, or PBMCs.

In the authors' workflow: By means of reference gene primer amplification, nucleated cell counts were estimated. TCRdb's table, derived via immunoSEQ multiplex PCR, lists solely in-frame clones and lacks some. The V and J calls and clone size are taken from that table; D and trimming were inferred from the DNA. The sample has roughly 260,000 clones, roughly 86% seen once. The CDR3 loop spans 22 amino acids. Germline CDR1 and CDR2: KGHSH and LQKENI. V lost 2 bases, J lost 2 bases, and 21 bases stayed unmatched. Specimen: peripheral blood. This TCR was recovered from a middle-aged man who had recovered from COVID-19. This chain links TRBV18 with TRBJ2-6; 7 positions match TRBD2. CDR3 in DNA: TGTGCCAGCTCACCAAACGTCGGCCGACTAGCCGCTGCTACTACTGGGGCCAACGTCCTGACTTTC. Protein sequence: CASSPNVGRLAAATTGANVLTF.